One sample yielded the 5 T cell receptor beta chains listed below, sequenced in a study of regulatory T cells in long-lasting Graves disease. HTBI primers from iRepertoire and Arm-PCR of CDR3 regions yielded the TCR beta libraries. TCRdb analysed the multiplex PCR reads with MiXCR anew, one entry per CDR3 protein. The table lists 550,000 to 700,000 distinct CDR3 sequences, 16% of them singletons, with 12% in the top ten. The time point is: newly diagnosed GD, antithyroid drugs for less than 3 months. RNA extracted from PBMCs served as the sequencing template. These data are also associated with another study on T cells in Graves' hyperthyroidism and ophthalmopathy.

The sequencing used peripheral blood mononuclear cells (PBMCs), collected at new diagnosis, from a patient treated with antithyroid drugs. Receptors originate from a man between 18 and 29 years old with Graves disease.

This chain connects TRBV12-5 to TRBJ2-5; 7 bases fit TRBD2. Per germline, CDR1 LGHNT and CDR2 FRNRAP. Trimming at V came to 6 bases and at J to 7 bases, leaving 8 bases not matched to a gene. The CDR3 is 13 residues long. The CDR3 is CASGLGLEATQYF. Written as DNA, the CDR3 is TGTGCTAGTGGGCTCGGACTAGAAGCGACCCAGTACTTC. The full variable domain, in which reference TRBV12-5 and TRBJ2-5 provide the parts outside the CDR3, is DARVTQTPRHKVTEMGQEVTMRCQPILGHNTVFWYRQTMMQGLELLAYFRNRAPLDDSGMPKDRFSAEMPDATLATLKIQPSEPRDSAVYFCASGLGLEATQYFGPGTRLLVL.

There are a few counts of this clonotype. The V and J genes are TRBV18 and TRBJ2-1; D is uncertain. Trimming stripped 0 bases from V and 4 bases from J, with 10 bases between. Looked up from germline, CDR1 is KGHSH and CDR2 is LQKENI. The CDR3 is 15 amino acids. The CDR3 DNA reads TGTGCCAGCTCACCACCACATGGAGTTTACAATGAGCAGTTCTTC. The encoded protein is CASSPPHGVYNEQFF. Based on the CDR3 plus reference TRBV18 and TRBJ2-1, the full variable domain is NAGVMQNPRHLVRRRGQEARLRCSPMKGHSHVYWYRQLPEEGLKFMVYLQKENIIDESGMPKERFSAEFPKEGPSILRIQQVVRGDSAAYFCASSPPHGVYNEQFFGPGTRLTVL.

This clonotype was seen repeatedly, ten times or more. V usage is TRBV2 and J usage is TRBJ1-2; no clear D. V gave up 7 bases and J gave up 8 bases, with 11 bases separating them. The CDR3 has 11 amino acids. Germline V CDR1 and CDR2: SNHLY, FYNNEI. CDR3 sequence (DNA): TGTGCCAGCACCCCAAGGGAAGGCTACACCTTC. Protein sequence: CASTPREGYTF.

The rearrangement links TRBV29-1 to TRBJ1-2, with a weak D call TRBD1 (5 bases). Germline V gene lookup returns CDR1 SQVTM and CDR2 ANQGSEA. This CDR3 comprises 13 residues. Trimming removed 7 bases at V and 0 bases at J, with 12 bases between. The CDR3 is CSGGLGANYGYTF. Here the CDR3 DNA reads TGCAGCGGGGGACTGGGAGCTAACTATGGCTACACCTTC.

The chain couples TRBV2 to TRBJ2-6, with D unresolved. This CDR3 contains 14 residues. V shed 6 bases and J shed 0 bases, with 6 bases lying between them. In germline, CDR1 is SNHLY, CDR2 FYNNEI. CDR3 nucleotide sequence: TGTGCCAGCAGGAGCAGCTCTGGGGCCAACGTCCTGACTTTC. It is translated as CASRSSSGANVLTF.